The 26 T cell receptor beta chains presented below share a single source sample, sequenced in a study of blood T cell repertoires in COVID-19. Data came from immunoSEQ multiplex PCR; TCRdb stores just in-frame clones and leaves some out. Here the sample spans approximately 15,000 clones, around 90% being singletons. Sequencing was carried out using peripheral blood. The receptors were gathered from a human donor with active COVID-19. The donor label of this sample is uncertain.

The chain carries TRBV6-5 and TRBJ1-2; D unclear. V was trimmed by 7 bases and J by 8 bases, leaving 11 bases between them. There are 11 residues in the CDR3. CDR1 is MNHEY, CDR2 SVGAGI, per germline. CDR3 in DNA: TGTGCCAGCAAAACTTGGGAGGGCTACACCTTC. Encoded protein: CASKTWEGYTF.

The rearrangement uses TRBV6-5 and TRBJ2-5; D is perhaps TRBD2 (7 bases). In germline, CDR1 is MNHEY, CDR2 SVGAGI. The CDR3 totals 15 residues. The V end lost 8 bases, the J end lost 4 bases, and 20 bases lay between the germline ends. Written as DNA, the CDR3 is TGTGCCAGCGGGGCGAGCCGGGGGGCAGGAGAGACCCAGTACTTC. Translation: CASGASRGAGETQYF.

CDR3 amino acids: CASMVDRGNSPLHF. The CDR3 DNA follows: TGTGCCAGCATGGTCGACAGGGGAAATTCACCCCTCCACTTT. The V and J genes are TRBV2 and TRBJ1-6; 8 bases agree with TRBD1. The CDR3 contains 14 residues. V shed 7 bases, J shed 7 bases, and the junction held 6 bases outside the gene matches. CDR1 SNHLY and CDR2 FYNNEI come from the germline V gene. Using reference TRBV2 and TRBJ1-6 for the parts outside the CDR3, the full variable domain is EPEVTQTPSHQVTQMGQEVILRCVPISNHLYFYWYRQILGQKVEFLVSFYNNEISEKSEIFDDQFSVERPDGSNFTLKIRSTKLEDSAMYFCASMVDRGNSPLHFGNGTRLTVT.

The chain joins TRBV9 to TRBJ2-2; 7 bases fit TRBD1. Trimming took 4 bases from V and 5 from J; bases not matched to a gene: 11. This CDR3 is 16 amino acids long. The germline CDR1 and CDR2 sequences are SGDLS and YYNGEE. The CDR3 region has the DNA TGTGCCAGCAGCCCCCAGGGGGTTGGTTGGACCGGGGAGCTGTTTTTT. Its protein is CASSPQGVGWTGELFF. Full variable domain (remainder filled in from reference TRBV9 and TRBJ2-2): DSGVTQTPKHLITATGQRVTLRCSPRSGDLSVYWYQQSLDQGLQFLIQYYNGEERAKGNILERFSAQQFPDLHSELNLSSLELGDSALYFCASSPQGVGWTGELFFGEGSRLTVL.

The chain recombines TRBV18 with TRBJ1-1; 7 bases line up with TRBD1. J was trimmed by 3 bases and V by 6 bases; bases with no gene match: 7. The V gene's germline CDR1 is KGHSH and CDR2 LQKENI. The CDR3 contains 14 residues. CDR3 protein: CASSSQGGDTEAFF. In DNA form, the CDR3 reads TGTGCCAGCTCGTCTCAGGGGGGAGACACTGAAGCTTTCTTT.

DNA for the CDR3: TGTGCCAGCAGAGAGCGGGGGTCCTACAATGAGCAGTTCTTC. It translates to CASRERGSYNEQFF. The chain couples TRBV2 to TRBJ2-1; 8 bases are a match to TRBD2. Germline trimming cut 6 bases from V and 1 base from J; bases unmatched to any gene: 2. Germline values: CDR1 SNHLY, CDR2 FYNNEI. The CDR3 sequence is 14 residues long.

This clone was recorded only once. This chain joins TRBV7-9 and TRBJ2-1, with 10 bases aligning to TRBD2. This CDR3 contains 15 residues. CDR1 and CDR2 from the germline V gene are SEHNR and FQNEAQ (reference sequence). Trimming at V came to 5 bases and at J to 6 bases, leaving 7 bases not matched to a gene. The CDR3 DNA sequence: TGTGCCAGCAGCCCACGGACTAGCGGAGCCAATGAGCAGTTCTTC. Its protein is CASSPRTSGANEQFF. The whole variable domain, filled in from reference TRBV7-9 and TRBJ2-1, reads DTGVSQNPRHKITKRGQNVTFRCDPISEHNRLYWYRQTLGQGPEFLTYFQNEAQLEKSRLLSDRFSAERPKGSFSTLEIQRTEQGDSAMYLCASSPRTSGANEQFFGPGTRLTVL.

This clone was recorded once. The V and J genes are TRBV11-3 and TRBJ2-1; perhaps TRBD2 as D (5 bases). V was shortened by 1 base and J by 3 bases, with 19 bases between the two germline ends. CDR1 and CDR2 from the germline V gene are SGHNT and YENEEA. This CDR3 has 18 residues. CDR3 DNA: TGTGCCAGCAGCTTAGGGCCCACGGGGTTAGACCTCTACAATGAGCAGTTCTTC. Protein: CASSLGPTGLDLYNEQFF.

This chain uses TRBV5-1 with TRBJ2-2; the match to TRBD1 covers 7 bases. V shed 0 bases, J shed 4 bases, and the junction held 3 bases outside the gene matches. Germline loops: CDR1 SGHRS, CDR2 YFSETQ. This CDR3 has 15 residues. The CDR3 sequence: CASSLEAGGTGELFF. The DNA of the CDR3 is TGCGCCAGCAGCTTGGAGGCAGGGGGCACCGGGGAGCTGTTTTTT.

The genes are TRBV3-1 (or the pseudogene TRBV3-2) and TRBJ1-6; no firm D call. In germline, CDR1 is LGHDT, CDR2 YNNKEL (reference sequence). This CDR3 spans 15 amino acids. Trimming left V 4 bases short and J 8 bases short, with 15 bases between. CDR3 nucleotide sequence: TGTGCCAGCAGCCCCCGTAGTGGTCCCGATTCACCCCTCCACTTT. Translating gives CASSPRSGPDSPLHF.

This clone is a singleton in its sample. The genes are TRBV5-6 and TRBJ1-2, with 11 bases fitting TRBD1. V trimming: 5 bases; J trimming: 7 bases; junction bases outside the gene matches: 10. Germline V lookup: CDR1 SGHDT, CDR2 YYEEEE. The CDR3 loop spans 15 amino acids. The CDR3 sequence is CASSYTGQGAVGYTF. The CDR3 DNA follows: TGTGCCAGCAGTTATACCGGACAGGGGGCTGTTGGCTACACCTTC.

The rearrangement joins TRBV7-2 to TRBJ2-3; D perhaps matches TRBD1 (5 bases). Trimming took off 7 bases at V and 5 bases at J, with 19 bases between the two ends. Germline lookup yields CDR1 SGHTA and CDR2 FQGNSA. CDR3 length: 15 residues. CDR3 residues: CASTLIRVGEDTQYF. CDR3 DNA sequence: TGTGCCAGCACCCTGATCAGGGTTGGGGAAGATACGCAGTATTTT.

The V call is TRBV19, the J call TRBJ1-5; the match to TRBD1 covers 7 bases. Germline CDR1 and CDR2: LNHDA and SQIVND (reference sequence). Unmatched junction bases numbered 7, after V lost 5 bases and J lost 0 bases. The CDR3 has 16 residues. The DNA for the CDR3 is TGTGCCAGTAGTGCCGTTGGGACAGTTAGCAATCAGCCCCAGCATTTT. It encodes CASSAVGTVSNQPQHF.

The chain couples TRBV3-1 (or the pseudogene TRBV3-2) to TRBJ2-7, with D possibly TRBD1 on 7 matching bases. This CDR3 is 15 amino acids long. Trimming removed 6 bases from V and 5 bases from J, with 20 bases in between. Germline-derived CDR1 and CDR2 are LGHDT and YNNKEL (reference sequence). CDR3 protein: CASSSEAQGGNEQYF. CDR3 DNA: TGTGCCAGCAGTTCCGAAGCCCAGGGGGGCAACGAGCAGTACTTC.

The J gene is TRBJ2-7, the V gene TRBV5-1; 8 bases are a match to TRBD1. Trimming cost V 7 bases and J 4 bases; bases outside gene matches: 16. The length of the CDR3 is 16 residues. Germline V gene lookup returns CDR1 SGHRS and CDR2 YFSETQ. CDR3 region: CASCGVGQGICYEQYF. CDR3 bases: TGCGCCAGCTGTGGTGTTGGACAGGGAATATGTTACGAGCAGTACTTC.

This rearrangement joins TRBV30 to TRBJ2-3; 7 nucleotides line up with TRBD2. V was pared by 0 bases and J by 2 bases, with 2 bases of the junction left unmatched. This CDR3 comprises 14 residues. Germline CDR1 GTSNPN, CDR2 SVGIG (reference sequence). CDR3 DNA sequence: TGTGCCTGGAGTGTAGCGGGGTACACAGATACGCAGTATTTT. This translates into CAWSVAGYTDTQYF.

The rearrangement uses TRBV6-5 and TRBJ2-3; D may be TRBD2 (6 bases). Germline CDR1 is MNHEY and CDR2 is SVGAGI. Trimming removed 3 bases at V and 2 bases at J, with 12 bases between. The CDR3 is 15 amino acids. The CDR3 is CASSYLRGATDTQYF. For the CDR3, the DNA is TGTGCCAGCAGTTATTTGCGCGGGGCCACAGATACGCAGTATTTT.

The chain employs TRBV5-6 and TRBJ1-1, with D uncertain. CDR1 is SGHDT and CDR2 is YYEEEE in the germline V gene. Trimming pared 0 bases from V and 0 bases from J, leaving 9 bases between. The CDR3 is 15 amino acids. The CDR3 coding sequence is TGTGCCAGCAGCTTGGTAGGAGGGATGAACACTGAAGCTTTCTTT. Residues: CASSLVGGMNTEAFF.

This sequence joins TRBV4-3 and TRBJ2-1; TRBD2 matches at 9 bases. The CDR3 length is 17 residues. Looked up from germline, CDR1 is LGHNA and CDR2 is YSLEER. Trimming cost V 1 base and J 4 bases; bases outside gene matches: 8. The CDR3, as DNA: TGCGCCAGCAGCCAAGGGGGCGTAGCGGGAGCGTACAATGAGCAGTTCTTC. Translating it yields CASSQGGVAGAYNEQFF.

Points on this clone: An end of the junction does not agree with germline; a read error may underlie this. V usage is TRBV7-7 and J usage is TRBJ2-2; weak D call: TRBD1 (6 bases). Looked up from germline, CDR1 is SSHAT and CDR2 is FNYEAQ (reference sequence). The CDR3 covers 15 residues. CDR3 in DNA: TGTGCTAGCAGCCGGGACATACTAAACACCGGGGAGCTGTTTTTT. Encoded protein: CASSRDILNTGELFF.

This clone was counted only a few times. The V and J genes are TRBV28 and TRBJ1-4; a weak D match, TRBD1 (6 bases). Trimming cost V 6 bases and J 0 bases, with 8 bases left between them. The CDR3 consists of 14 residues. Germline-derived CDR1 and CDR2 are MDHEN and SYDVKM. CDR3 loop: CASSPGATNEKLFF. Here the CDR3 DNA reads TGTGCCAGCAGCCCAGGGGCAACTAATGAAAAACTGTTTTTT. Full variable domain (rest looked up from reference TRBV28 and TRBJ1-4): DVKVTQSSRYLVKRTGEKVFLECVQDMDHENMFWYRQDPGLGLRLIYFSYDVKMKEKGDIPEGYSVSREKKERFSLILESASTNQTSMYLCASSPGATNEKLFFGSGTQLSVL.

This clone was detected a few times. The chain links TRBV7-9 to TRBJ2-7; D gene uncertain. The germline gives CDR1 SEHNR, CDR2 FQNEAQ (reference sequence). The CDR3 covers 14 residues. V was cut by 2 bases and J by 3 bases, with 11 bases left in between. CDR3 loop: CASSLFPLVYEQYF. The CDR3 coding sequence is TGTGCCAGCAGCTTATTTCCCCTCGTCTACGAGCAGTACTTC.

The CDR3 nucleotides are TGTGCCAGCTCACCGGACTACGGGGAGCAGTACTTC. This sequence encodes CASSPDYGEQYF. The chain couples TRBV18 to TRBJ2-7; TRBD2 might be the D (6 bases). Germline-derived CDR1 and CDR2 are KGHSH and LQKENI. The CDR3 runs 12 residues. Trimming stripped 3 bases from V and 7 bases from J, with 10 bases between.

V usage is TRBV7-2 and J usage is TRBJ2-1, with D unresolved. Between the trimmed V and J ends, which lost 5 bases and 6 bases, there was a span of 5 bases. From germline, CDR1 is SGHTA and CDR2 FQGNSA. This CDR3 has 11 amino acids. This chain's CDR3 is CASSLPNEQFF. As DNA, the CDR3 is TGTGCCAGCAGCCTCCCCAATGAGCAGTTCTTC.

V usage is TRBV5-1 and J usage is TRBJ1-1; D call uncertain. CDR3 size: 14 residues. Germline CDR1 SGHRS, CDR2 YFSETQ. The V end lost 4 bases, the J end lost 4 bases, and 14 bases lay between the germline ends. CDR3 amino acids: CASSGDIGSTEAFF. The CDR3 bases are TGCGCCAGCAGCGGCGACATAGGATCCACTGAAGCTTTCTTT.

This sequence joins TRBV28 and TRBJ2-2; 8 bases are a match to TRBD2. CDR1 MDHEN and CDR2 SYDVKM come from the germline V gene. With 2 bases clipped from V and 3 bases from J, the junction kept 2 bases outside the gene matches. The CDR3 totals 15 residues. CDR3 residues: CASSLSSGDTGELFF. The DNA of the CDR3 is TGTGCCAGCAGTTTAAGTAGCGGGGACACCGGGGAGCTGTTTTTT.